Listed below are T cell receptor beta chains from one sample, sequenced in a study of T cells in localized non-small cell lung cancer. Repertoires were generated with immunoSEQ multiplex PCR, while TCRdb's copy carries only in-frame clones and drops some. The sample contains around 1,400 clones, approximately 39% of which appear only once. The material was lung tumor tissue, obtained before any cancer treatment. The origin of the receptors is a male donor aged 60 or over with stage I squamous cell lung carcinoma. Each CDR3 is given with its conserved first and last residue. A D gene is named only where the DNA matches it firmly. Where a row states a size, it is once, few, many or the class of an expanded clone; other rows omit it.

v_call	cdr3_length	d_call	j_call	clone_size	cdr3_aa	cdr3_nt
TRBV9	15	-	TRBJ1-5	-	CASSVFDGSNQPQHF	TGTGCCAGCAGCGTCTTTGATGGAAGCAATCAGCCCCAGCATTTT
TRBV11-3	15	-	TRBJ1-2	large	CASSLQGSGPYGYTF	TGTGCCAGCAGCTTACAGGGATCGGGGCCCTATGGCTACACCTTC
TRBV18	16	TRBD2	TRBJ2-7	-	CASSPPGLAGGDEQYF	TGTGCCAGCTCACCACCGGGACTAGCGGGAGGCGACGAGCAGTACTTC
TRBV19	15	-	TRBJ1-2	-	CASSIGRGHGYGYTF	TGTGCCAGTAGTATAGGCCGCGGACACGGGTATGGCTACACCTTC
TRBV30	17	TRBD2	TRBJ2-1	-	CAWKGLAGASYYNEQFF	TGTGCCTGGAAGGGGCTAGCGGGCGCTTCCTACTACAATGAGCAGTTCTTC
TRBV6-8	14	-	TRBJ2-1	few	CASTPRGAYNEQFF	TGTGCCAGCACACCTAGGGGAGCCTACAATGAGCAGTTCTTC
TRBV9	13	-	TRBJ1-1	-	CASKQTMNTEAFF	TGTGCCAGCAAGCAGACTATGAACACTGAAGCTTTCTTT
TRBV6-8	14	TRBD1	TRBJ2-2	few	CAAGQGFDTGELFF	TGTGCTGCGGGACAGGGGTTCGACACCGGGGAGCTGTTTTTT
TRBV18	16	-	TRBJ1-4	few	CASSPARQTTNEKLFF	TGTGCCAGCTCACCAGCCAGACAAACAACTAATGAAAAACTGTTTTTT
TRBV6-8	12	-	TRBJ2-2	-	CAISGGGGELFF	TGTGCCATCAGCGGAGGTGGCGGGGAGCTGTTTTTT
TRBV29-1	14	-	TRBJ2-1	-	CSVWDFLPQSEQFF	TGCAGCGTTTGGGACTTCCTCCCCCAATCTGAGCAGTTCTTC
TRBV28	12	-	TRBJ2-1	-	CATGRQYNEQFF	TGTGCCACCGGGCGGCAATACAATGAGCAGTTCTTC
TRBV28	14	TRBD2	TRBJ2-2	-	CASSLAGGPGELFF	TGTGCCAGCAGTTTAGCGGGAGGGCCCGGGGAGCTGTTTTTT
TRBV28	14	-	TRBJ1-5	few	CASSLPGDGQPQHF	TGTGCCAGCAGTTTACCCGGGGATGGACAGCCCCAGCATTTT
TRBV19	13	-	TRBJ1-5	-	CASKRQEGQPQHF	TGTGCCAGTAAACGGCAGGAGGGGCAGCCCCAGCATTTT
TRBV19	15	TRBD2	TRBJ2-3	-	CASSMVAGLTDTQYF	TGTGCCAGTAGTATGGTAGCGGGGTTAACGGATACGCAGTATTTT
TRBV11-3	15	TRBD2	TRBJ2-5	-	CASSLESGRAETQYF	TGTGCCAGCAGCTTAGAGAGCGGGAGGGCCGAGACCCAGTACTTC
TRBV6-8	12	-	TRBJ2-7	hyperexpanded	CASSYILNEQYF	TGTGCCAGCAGTTATATTCTCAACGAGCAGTACTTC
TRBV18	16	TRBD2	TRBJ2-1	large	CASSPPGLAGGNEQFF	TGTGCCAGCTCACCACCGGGACTAGCGGGAGGCAATGAGCAGTTCTTC
TRBV18	16	-	TRBJ2-7	-	CASSPPSEGGVGEQYF	TGTGCCAGCTCACCACCTAGCGAAGGGGGTGTGGGCGAGCAGTACTTC
TRBV5-1	17	-	TRBJ2-3	few	CASSLAGVGGSTDTQYF	TGCGCCAGCAGCTTGGCCGGGGTGGGCGGAAGCACAGATACGCAGTATTTT
TRBV9	18	TRBD2	TRBJ2-3	few	CASSTPRTSGKVTDTQYF	TGTGCCAGCAGCACTCCCCGGACTAGCGGGAAGGTAACAGATACGCAGTATTTT
TRBV9	14	-	TRBJ1-1	medium-sized	CASSVGSVRTEAFF	TGTGCCAGCAGCGTAGGTAGCGTACGGACTGAAGCTTTCTTT
TRBV19	13	-	TRBJ1-4	-	CASSPGANEKLFF	TGTGCCAGTAGTCCCGGGGCTAATGAAAAACTGTTTTTT
TRBV28	16	TRBD2	TRBJ2-3	few	CASSPPGLAGRDTQYF	TGTGCCAGCAGCCCCCCGGGACTAGCGGGACGAGATACGCAGTATTTT
TRBV9	14	-	TRBJ2-6	medium-sized	CASASGSGANVLTF	TGTGCCAGTGCGAGTGGCTCTGGGGCCAACGTCCTGACTTTC
TRBV9	15	-	TRBJ1-2	-	CASSPPEGIYYGYTF	TGTGCCAGCAGCCCCCCGGAAGGGATCTACTATGGCTACACCTTC
TRBV6-8	17	-	TRBJ2-2	-	CASSSNGHTTNTGELFF	TGTGCCAGCAGTTCGAACGGACACACTACGAACACCGGGGAGCTGTTTTTT
TRBV28	16	TRBD2	TRBJ2-1	-	CASSPAGGVVWNEQFF	TGTGCCAGCAGTCCCGCGGGAGGTGTGGTTTGGAATGAGCAGTTCTTC
TRBV19	12	-	TRBJ1-1	-	CAVSDGKAEAFF	TGTGCCGTTTCAGACGGGAAGGCTGAAGCTTTCTTT
TRBV14	14	-	TRBJ1-1	few	CASSPRGHSSEAFF	TGTGCCAGCAGCCCCCGAGGACACAGTAGTGAAGCTTTCTTT
TRBV11-3	16	TRBD2	TRBJ2-4	medium-sized	CASSLGPGGLKNIQYF	TGTGCCAGCAGCTTAGGCCCGGGAGGCTTGAAAAACATTCAGTACTTC
TRBV28	17	TRBD1	TRBJ2-2	-	CASSSHSGTGGFGELFF	TGTGCCAGCAGTTCCCACTCCGGGACAGGGGGTTTCGGGGAGCTGTTTTTT
TRBV6-8	15	TRBD2	TRBJ2-3	-	CASLGLAGFADTQYF	TGTGCCAGCTTAGGACTAGCGGGATTCGCAGATACGCAGTATTTT
TRBV19	15	-	TRBJ1-3	few	CASSIQGASGNTIYF	TGTGCCAGTAGTATACAGGGAGCTTCTGGAAACACCATATATTTT
TRBV9	15	-	TRBJ2-2	-	CASSPTRRDTGELFF	TGTGCCAGCAGCCCGACTAGACGGGACACCGGGGAGCTGTTTTTT
TRBV14	13	-	TRBJ2-1	-	CASSQTGYNEQFF	TGTGCCAGCAGCCAAACAGGATACAATGAGCAGTTCTTC
TRBV19	13	-	TRBJ1-2	-	CASRTVPGSDYTF	TGTGCCAGTAGGACCGTACCGGGATCGGACTACACCTTC
TRBV18	16	-	TRBJ1-5	once	CASSPLGSPGHQPQHF	TGTGCCAGCTCACCACTGGGCAGTCCAGGTCATCAGCCCCAGCATTTT
TRBV30	14	-	TRBJ2-2	few	CAWSRPTGTGELFF	TGTGCCTGGAGCCGACCTACGGGCACCGGGGAGCTGTTTTTT
TRBV18	15	-	TRBJ1-4	-	CASSPQAGVEEKLFF	TGTGCCAGCTCACCACAAGCCGGGGTGGAAGAAAAACTGTTTTTT
TRBV5-1	15	TRBD1	TRBJ1-4	few	CASSSQGQENEKLFF	TGCGCCAGCAGCTCCCAGGGACAGGAGAACGAAAAACTGTTTTTT
TRBV28	12	-	TRBJ1-5	-	CASNVGEQPQHF	TGTGCCAGCAACGTCGGTGAACAGCCCCAGCATTTT
TRBV6-8	12	-	TRBJ2-7	few	CATTWGTTKQYF	TGTGCCACGACCTGGGGAACTACGAAGCAGTACTTC
TRBV18	16	-	TRBJ2-5	-	CASSPRDPSEGETQYF	TGTGCCAGCTCACCCCGGGACCCCTCAGAGGGAGAGACCCAGTACTTC
TRBV19	15	-	TRBJ2-7	-	CASSISGWDGYEQYF	TGTGCCAGTAGTATATCCGGCTGGGACGGGTACGAGCAGTACTTC